This paragraph covers one T cell receptor (delta chain) sequence. This clone was picked up a small number of times. There is no known antigen for this receptor. The record has no base qualities; no much larger clone is one base away. This sample was included in a study of gamma-delta T cells after stem cell transplantation (dated by TCRdb to the mid-2010s). The CDR3 runs 19 residues from the cysteine to the phenylalanine. Only CDR3 DNA remains: 57 bases, in frame from the first base. The germline V end is reduced by 1 base and the J end by 3 bases; junction bases left unmatched: 14. From a lookup of the germline V gene, CDR1 and CDR2 are GEAIGNYY and EKD. The library was made by RT-PCR. The instrument was an Illumina MiSeq. After TCRdb called clones again from the public reads with CATT, rows with identical DNA were merged. The sample table contains 2,000 to 3,000 delta-chain clones; only one count was recorded for 3% to 3.5% of them. The ten largest clones add up to around half of the sample.

The V and J segments used are TRDV2 and TRDJ1, and 12 junction bases match TRDD3. The sequenced sample was gamma-delta T cells. The TCR was taken from a human donor. It is not recorded whose cells these are; they may come from a transplant donor. The CDR3 has the sequence CACDTIPVLGDTKADKLIF. The DNA reads as follows: TGTGCCTGTGACACGATACCCGTACTGGGGGATACCAAGGCCGATAAACTCATCTTT.